This entry lists 12 T cell receptor beta chains sequenced from one sample in a study of radiotherapy plus CTLA-4 blockade in lung cancer. Sequencing used immunoSEQ multiplex PCR; TCRdb keeps in-frame clones, though not all of them. The repertoire includes approximately 89,000 clones, around 83% of them detected once, and roughly 15% sits in the top ten. The source material was peripheral blood, sampled from a patient treated with radiotherapy plus ipilimumab. Receptors were obtained from a human donor with non-small cell lung cancer that progressed on radiotherapy plus ipilimumab.

The V and J genes are TRBV4-1 and TRBJ1-3, with unresolved D. V gave up 1 base and J gave up 2 bases, with 21 bases separating them. Germline V gene sequence: CDR1 MGHRA, CDR2 YSYEKL. This CDR3 has 19 amino acids. DNA of the CDR3: TGCGCCAGCAGCCAAGGTGCGGGGAACGCACGACGACCTGGAAACACCATATATTTT. Its translation is CASSQGAGNARRPGNTIYF.

The chain uses TRBV27 and TRBJ2-7, with 8 bases aligning to TRBD1. From germline, CDR1 is MNHEY and CDR2 SMNVEV (reference sequence). V lost 2 bases to trimming and J lost 5 bases; unmatched junction nucleotides: 5. The CDR3 is 14 amino acids. The CDR3 DNA is TGTGCCAGCAGTTTAAGACGCAGGGGGCACGAGCAGTACTTC. Translated, it gives CASSLRRRGHEQYF.

This chain uses TRBV11-2 with TRBJ2-1; D remains unclear. Germline loops: CDR1 SGHAT, CDR2 FQNNGV. CDR3 length: 13 residues. The V and J ends lost 1 base and 5 bases respectively, with 6 bases between them. The chain's CDR3 is CASSLGLNNEQFF. Here the CDR3 DNA reads TGTGCCAGCAGCTTAGGTCTAAACAATGAGCAGTTCTTC.

The CDR3 region is CASTPTGWAYEQYF. In DNA, the CDR3 is TGTGCCAGCACCCCGACAGGGTGGGCCTACGAGCAGTACTTC. V and J are TRBV28 and TRBJ2-7, with TRBD1 matching 7 bases. The CDR3 has 14 amino acids. After removal of 7 bases from V and 2 bases from J, the junction contained 8 bases not matched to a gene. Germline V lookup: CDR1 MDHEN, CDR2 SYDVKM.

V is TRBV5-1 and J is TRBJ2-3, with 8 bases lining up with TRBD1. V lost 4 bases, J lost 3 bases, and 4 bases stayed unmatched. Germline CDR1 and CDR2: SGHRS and YFSETQ. The CDR3 runs to 14 residues. CDR3 residues: CASSIDRGTDTQYF. The CDR3 DNA follows: TGCGCCAGCAGCATCGACAGGGGTACAGATACGCAGTATTTT.

As for this clone: With a much larger clone just one base away, this may be a read error. The V and J genes are TRBV7-9 and TRBJ2-7; 8 bases are shared with TRBD1. Per germline, CDR1 SEHNR and CDR2 FQNEAQ (reference sequence). Trimming at V came to 8 bases and at J to 3 bases, leaving 6 bases not matched to a gene. This CDR3 contains 13 residues. The CDR3 sequence: CASGRTGFYEQYF. The CDR3 bases are TGTGCCAGCGGCAGGACAGGGTTCTACGAGCAGTACTTC.

V is TRBV7-9 and J is TRBJ1-2, with D maybe TRBD1 (5 bases). Germline V gives CDR1 SEHNR, CDR2 FQNEAQ (reference sequence). Trimming removed 5 bases at V and 4 bases at J, with 14 bases between. The CDR3 is 14 amino acids. In nucleotides, the CDR3 is TGTGCCAGCAGCACCCAAGGTACAGGCTATGGCTACACCTTC. Protein: CASSTQGTGYGYTF.

This clone was observed once. This chain uses TRBV9 with TRBJ2-5; a weak D match, TRBD2 (5 bases). Per germline, CDR1 SGDLS and CDR2 YYNGEE. The V and J ends lost 4 bases and 4 bases respectively, with 26 bases between them. CDR3 length: 18 amino acids. The CDR3 coding sequence is TGTGCCAGCAGCCTCCCCCCCCGGGGAACTTGGGAGCCAGAGACCCAGTACTTC. Protein: CASSLPPRGTWEPETQYF.

The rearrangement uses TRBV4-2 and TRBJ1-1; D is uncertain. Looked up from germline, CDR1 is LGHNA and CDR2 is YNFKEQ. V lost 1 base and J 3 bases, leaving 9 bases between the germline ends. This CDR3 has 14 residues. CDR3 DNA sequence: TGTGCCAGCAGCCAAGTGGGGTACGACACTGAAGCTTTCTTT. Translation gives CASSQVGYDTEAFF.

V usage is TRBV28 and J usage is TRBJ1-2; a possible D gene is TRBD1 (6 bases). The CDR3 contains 13 residues. V dropped 6 bases and J dropped 8 bases, with 16 bases sitting between them. CDR1 and CDR2 from the germline V gene are MDHEN and SYDVKM. CDR3 nucleotide sequence: TGTGCCAGCAGCCCCGGGACACCATTGGGCTACACCTTC. It specifies CASSPGTPLGYTF.

The chain recombines TRBV7-2 with TRBJ2-1; TRBD2 is a possible D gene (6 bases). The CDR3 totals 16 residues. V was trimmed by 5 bases and J by 0 bases, leaving 14 bases between them. Germline lookup yields CDR1 SGHTA and CDR2 FQGNSA. CDR3 DNA: TGTGCCAGCAGCCCCTCCGGGACTCCCTCCTACAATGAGCAGTTCTTC. It specifies CASSPSGTPSYNEQFF.

Points on this clone: This CDR3 is also generated by other DNA sequences in the sample. CDR3 protein: CASSWADRGTEAFF. Here the CDR3 DNA reads TGCGCCAGCAGCTGGGCAGACAGGGGCACTGAAGCTTTCTTT. This chain joins TRBV5-1 and TRBJ1-1; 8 positions agree with TRBD1. Trimming removed 3 bases from V and 4 bases from J; junction bases left unmatched: 5. The CDR3 spans 14 residues. Germline lookup yields CDR1 SGHRS and CDR2 YFSETQ.